This T cell receptor beta chain was sequenced in a study of cytomegalovirus exposure and HLA in healthy donors. Whole-study results and caveats: Apart from CMV serostatus, no immune exposure information was available.

V lost 4 bases, J lost 3 bases, and 17 bases lay in between. The germline gives CDR1 ENHRY, CDR2 SYGVKD. The CDR3 consists of 16 residues. PCR primers comprised 60 Vbeta and 13 Jbeta primers. The table came from immunoSEQ multiplex PCR; TCRdb's copy has only in-frame clones and leaves some out. The sample holds some 130,000 clones, around 70% seen once. With respect to this clone: Antigen unknown.

The genes are TRBV10-3 and TRBJ2-3; D not resolved. The origin of this receptor is a male donor in good health and CMV-seronegative. The sample taken for sequencing was PBMCs. The CDR3 loop is CAISVEVPLITDTQYF. As DNA, the CDR3 is TGTGCCATCAGTGTTGAGGTCCCCCTCATTACAGATACGCAGTATTTT.